A single sample is the source of the 21 T cell receptor beta chains below, sequenced in a study of identical twins (dated by TCRdb to the mid-2010s). Library construction relied on 5' RACE. Sequencing relied on an Illumina HiSeq 2000. TCRdb's own reprocessing of the public reads used fastp at Q25 and MiXCR and kept productive beta chains. Each record represents a unique CDR3 protein, reported with the most common genes and DNA among its rows. The sample contains around 550,000 distinct CDR3 sequences, 13% to 15% of them found a single time. Of the sample, roughly 0.43% falls within the top ten clones. These same records also appear under a second study, on yellow fever vaccine responses in identical twins.

Material for sequencing was CD4+ T cells sorted from blood. The receptors here all came from a woman between 18 and 29 years old in good health.

The CDR3 DNA is TGCGCCAGCAGCTTGGCCTTCAAAGGCTCCTACAATGAGCAGTTCTTC. Residues: CASSLAFKGSYNEQFF. The chain uses TRBV5-1 and TRBJ2-1, with D hard to call. The CDR3 length is 16 residues. Trimming shortened V by 0 bases and J by 0 bases, and 10 bases separated the two germline ends. Germline CDR1 reads SGHRS; CDR2 reads YFSETQ. The complete variable domain, with remaining parts taken from reference TRBV5-1 and TRBJ2-1, reads KAGVTQTPRYLIKTRGQQVTLSCSPISGHRSVSWYQQTPGQGLQFLFEYFSETQRNKGNFPGRFSGRQFSNSRSEMNVSTLELGDSALYLCASSLAFKGSYNEQFFGPGTRLTVL.

Only a few counts were recorded for this clonotype. The chain combines TRBV5-1 with TRBJ2-4; D may be TRBD1 (5 bases). This CDR3 contains 15 residues. From germline, CDR1 is SGHRS and CDR2 YFSETQ. V lost 0 bases to trimming and J lost 0 bases, with 7 bases between them. CDR3: CASSLDRIAKNIQYF. CDR3 in DNA: TGCGCCAGCAGCTTGGACAGGATAGCCAAAAACATTCAGTACTTC. Based on the CDR3 plus reference TRBV5-1 and TRBJ2-4, the full variable domain is KAGVTQTPRYLIKTRGQQVTLSCSPISGHRSVSWYQQTPGQGLQFLFEYFSETQRNKGNFPGRFSGRQFSNSRSEMNVSTLELGDSALYLCASSLDRIAKNIQYFGAGTRLSVL.

There are a few counts of this clonotype. The J gene is TRBJ2-3, the V gene TRBV20-1, with 7 bases identical to TRBD2. The V gene's germline CDR1 is DFQATT and CDR2 SNEGSKA (reference sequence). The CDR3 extends over 12 amino acids. With V trimmed by 7 bases and J by 2 bases, 3 bases remained unmatched. The CDR3 nucleotides read TGCAGTGGGAGCGGGACCACAGATACGCAGTATTTT. Amino acid sequence: CSGSGTTDTQYF.

The chain couples TRBV28 to TRBJ1-5; the D is unclear. The CDR3 has 13 residues. CDR1 and CDR2 (germline): MDHEN, SYDVKM. V was shortened by 8 bases and J by 7 bases, with 15 bases between the two germline ends. In DNA, the CDR3 is TGTGCCAGCTTACGTTGGGGAAACCAGCCCCAGCATTTT. It yields the protein CASLRWGNQPQHF.

J is TRBJ2-3 and V is TRBV5-1; 7 nucleotides line up with TRBD2. This CDR3 contains 16 residues. Germline CDR1 is SGHRS and CDR2 is YFSETQ. With 3 bases clipped from V and 4 bases from J, the junction kept 11 bases outside the gene matches. In nucleotides, the CDR3 is TGCGCCAGCAGCTCCAGCGGGATAAACTTACCAGATACGCAGTATTTT. This codes for CASSSSGINLPDTQYF.

This clonotype was counted only a few times. The chain joins TRBV11-2 to TRBJ2-1; D unclear. Trimming left V 3 bases short and J 5 bases short, with 8 bases between. CDR1 is SGHAT, CDR2 FQNNGV, per germline. The CDR3 consists of 13 residues. CDR3 amino acids: CASSFPVHNEQFF. CDR3 nucleotide sequence: TGTGCCAGCAGCTTCCCAGTTCACAATGAGCAGTTCTTC.

This clonotype was seen only a few times. The chain combines TRBV5-1 with TRBJ2-3; 7 bases are shared with TRBD2. V lost 3 bases to trimming and J lost 2 bases; unmatched junction nucleotides: 6. There are 15 residues in the CDR3. CDR1 and CDR2 from the germline V gene are SGHRS and YFSETQ. The CDR3 sequence is CASSWGGTDTDTQYF. In DNA form, the CDR3 reads TGCGCCAGCAGCTGGGGGGGGACCGACACAGATACGCAGTATTTT.

The J gene is TRBJ2-1, the V gene TRBV6-1, with 14 bases lining up with TRBD2. Germline V gives CDR1 MNHNS, CDR2 SASEGT. This CDR3 comprises 17 residues. Trimming at V came to 5 bases and at J to 8 bases, leaving 11 bases not matched to a gene. The CDR3 coding sequence is TGTGCCAGCAGTCCTACCGGGACTAGCGGGAGTGGAGATGAGCAGTTCTTC. It is translated as CASSPTGTSGSGDEQFF.

The sample holds many counts of this clonotype. The rearrangement uses TRBV4-2 and TRBJ1-4; TRBD1 might be the D (5 bases). Trimming took off 1 base at V and 7 bases at J, with 10 bases between the two ends. The CDR3 consists of 14 residues. Germline V gene data show CDR1 as LGHNA and CDR2 as YNFKEQ. This chain's CDR3 is CASSQGQGGEKLFF. DNA of the CDR3: TGTGCCAGCAGCCAAGGCCAGGGTGGTGAAAAACTGTTTTTT.

V gene TRBV24-1 combines with J gene TRBJ2-7; D gene uncertain. The germline gives CDR1 KGHDR, CDR2 SFDVKD. The CDR3 has 12 amino acids. Trimming cost V 9 bases and J 4 bases, with 12 bases left between them. The CDR3 nucleotides are TGTGCCACCTCCGCAGAGACATACGAGCAGTACTTC. This codes for CATSAETYEQYF.

This clonotype has a handful of counts. The chain links TRBV10-2 to TRBJ2-1, with D possibly matching TRBD2 (6 bases). The V end was cut by 11 bases, the J end by 3 bases, with 17 bases between. The CDR3 runs 14 residues. The germline V gene encodes CDR1 WSHSY and CDR2 SAAADI. For the CDR3, the DNA is TGCGCCTGCACCAAGGACGGGAGCTACAATGAGCAGTTCTTC. Its protein is CACTKDGSYNEQFF.

This chain links TRBV12-3 or TRBV12-4 with TRBJ2-1, with a possible D match to TRBD2 (5 bases). The V gene lost 6 bases and the J gene lost 2 bases, with 20 bases spanning the gap. The CDR3 sequence is 17 residues long. In DNA, the CDR3 is TGTGCCAGCAGCAGCCGGGCCTACCACGGGGCCTACAATGAGCAGTTCTTC. Translated: CASSSRAYHGAYNEQFF.

This chain uses TRBV11-2 with TRBJ2-4; possibly TRBD2 for D (5 bases). Germline loops: CDR1 SGHAT, CDR2 FQNNGV. The CDR3 loop spans 15 amino acids. V lost 4 bases and J lost 9, with 19 bases in between. The CDR3 reads CASSSAGQTTGIQYF. For the CDR3, the DNA is TGTGCCAGCAGCTCGGCGGGCCAAACTACGGGCATTCAGTACTTC. Filled out from reference TRBV11-2 and TRBJ2-4, the complete variable domain reads EAGVAQSPRYKIIEKRQSVAFWCNPISGHATLYWYQQILGQGPKLLIQFQNNGVVDDSQLPKDRFSAERLKGVDSTLKIQPAKLEDSAVYLCASSSAGQTTGIQYFGAGTRLSVL.

This rearrangement joins TRBV10-3 to TRBJ2-7; perhaps TRBD2 as D (5 bases). From germline, CDR1 is ENHRY and CDR2 SYGVKD. This CDR3 comprises 13 residues. V dropped 2 bases and J dropped 6 bases, with 11 bases sitting between them. The CDR3 DNA reads as TGTGCCATCAGTGAGACTAGTAAAGGCGAGCAGTACTTC. Protein product: CAISETSKGEQYF.

This clonotype came up a few times. This chain joins TRBV3-1 and TRBJ2-7, with D tentatively TRBD1 (5 bases). The length of the CDR3 is 12 residues. V lost 6 bases, J lost 9 bases, and 15 bases lay in between. CDR1 is LGHDT, CDR2 YNNKEL, per germline (reference sequence). The CDR3 sequence: CASRHTLGVQYF. In nucleotides, the CDR3 is TGTGCCAGCAGACACACGCTAGGGGTGCAGTACTTC.

The CDR3 DNA reads as TGTGCCAGCAGCCCCCAAGCCGGGACTAGCGGGGGGGCAACAGATACGCAGTATTTT. Its translation is CASSPQAGTSGGATDTQYF. The chain combines TRBV11-1 with TRBJ2-3, with 16 bases lining up with TRBD2. The trim removed 5 bases at V and 3 bases at J, leaving 11 bases unmatched. The CDR3 extends over 19 amino acids. Germline V gives CDR1 SGHAT, CDR2 FQDESV (reference sequence).

V usage is TRBV7-6 and J usage is TRBJ2-2; 7 positions match TRBD1. Germline lookup yields CDR1 SGHVS and CDR2 FNYEAQ. This CDR3 spans 16 amino acids. The J segment lost 5 bases and the V segment lost 6 bases, leaving 12 bases of the junction unmatched. CDR3 bases: TGTGCCAGCAGAGCTTATACAGGGGCTGGGACCGGGGAGCTGTTTTTT. Protein product: CASRAYTGAGTGELFF.

The chain uses TRBV20-1 and TRBJ2-5, with D perhaps matching TRBD2 (5 bases). Looked up from germline, CDR1 is DFQATT and CDR2 is SNEGSKA (reference sequence). The V gene lost 0 bases and the J gene lost 8 bases, with 13 bases spanning the gap. This CDR3 region has 13 residues. The CDR3 DNA is TGCAGTGCTAGAGATCCGTCGGGAATCACCCAGTACTTC. Translating it yields CSARDPSGITQYF.

Only a few counts were recorded for this clonotype. The chain employs TRBV5-1 and TRBJ2-5; D remains ambiguous. Per germline, CDR1 SGHRS and CDR2 YFSETQ. This CDR3 has 14 residues. V lost 1 base, J lost 2 bases, and 9 bases lay in between. CDR3 in DNA: TGCGCCAGCAGCTTGCTGGGTGTGCAAGAGACCCAGTACTTC. Its translation: CASSLLGVQETQYF.

This clonotype has more than one count but fewer than ten. The chain combines TRBV20-1 with TRBJ2-3, with TRBD2 matching over 7 bases. There are 15 residues in the CDR3. Trimming at V came to 6 bases and at J to 0 bases, leaving 9 bases not matched to a gene. The germline gives CDR1 DFQATT, CDR2 SNEGSKA (reference sequence). CDR3 nucleotides: TGCAGTGCCCCCCGCGGGGAGGGGAGCACAGATACGCAGTATTTT. Translation: CSAPRGEGSTDTQYF.

V is TRBV5-1 and J is TRBJ2-5; the match to TRBD1 covers 10 bases. The CDR3 runs 16 residues. Germline CDR1 is SGHRS and CDR2 is YFSETQ. The J segment lost 5 bases and the V segment lost 1 base, leaving 8 bases of the junction unmatched. The CDR3 DNA follows: TGCGCCAGCAGCTTGACAGGGACAGGGGTTTCCGAGACCCAGTACTTC. Translating gives CASSLTGTGVSETQYF.